What follows are 16 T cell receptor beta chains derived from one specimen sequenced in a study of blood T cell repertoires in COVID-19. Profiling relied on immunoSEQ multiplex PCR, and the TCRdb table lists in-frame clones only, not all of them. The data contain 200,000 or so clones, about nine tenths of them seen just once; the ten biggest clones take up about 4%. Material: PBMCs or T cells enriched from blood (not recorded which). These receptors all stem from a woman between 40 and 50 years old with acute COVID-19.

The chain uses TRBV2 and TRBJ1-5, with 9 bases lining up with TRBD1. Losses at the gene ends were 8 bases for V and 2 bases for J; bases not matched to a gene: 7. Germline V gives CDR1 SNHLY, CDR2 FYNNEI. The CDR3 is made up of 15 amino acids. DNA for the CDR3: TGTGCCAGCGGGTTACAGGGGGCAGGCAATCAGCCCCAGCATTTT. It specifies CASGLQGAGNQPQHF.

This clone has ten or more counts. V is TRBV5-1 and J is TRBJ1-2, with D perhaps TRBD1 (5 bases). Germline CDR1 and CDR2: SGHRS and YFSETQ. The CDR3 spans 12 residues. With 4 bases removed from V and 11 bases from J, the gap between germline ends came to 15 bases. The CDR3 DNA is TGCGCCAGCAGCGTGGACAATTTAATGTACACCTTC. Protein: CASSVDNLMYTF. The entire variable domain, with the rest obtained from reference TRBV5-1 and TRBJ1-2, is as follows: KAGVTQTPRYLIKTRGQQVTLSCSPISGHRSVSWYQQTPGQGLQFLFEYFSETQRNKGNFPGRFSGRQFSNSRSEMNVSTLELGDSALYLCASSVDNLMYTFGSGTRLTVV.

This chain uses TRBV19 with TRBJ1-4; D might be TRBD1 (6 bases). The CDR3 consists of 13 residues. From germline, CDR1 is LNHDA and CDR2 SQIVND (reference sequence). V was clipped by 7 bases and J by 8 bases, with 14 bases between them. CDR3 residues: CASNSRGGEKLFF. The CDR3 nucleotides are TGTGCCAGTAACAGCAGGGGCGGAGAAAAACTGTTTTTT.

The chain uses TRBV7-9 and TRBJ1-1; TRBD1 agrees at 11 bases. CDR3 length: 18 residues. Losses at the gene ends were 5 bases for V and 1 base for J; bases not matched to a gene: 12. Germline V gene data show CDR1 as SEHNR and CDR2 as FQNEAQ (reference sequence). For the CDR3, the DNA is TGTGCCAGCAGCCCACGTTCCGGGACAGGGGGGCCGAACACTGAAGCTTTCTTT. It codes for CASSPRSGTGGPNTEAFF.

The genes are TRBV3-1 (or the pseudogene TRBV3-2) and TRBJ1-5; 7 nucleotides agree with TRBD1. The germline V gene has CDR1 LGHDT and CDR2 YNNKEL (reference sequence). The CDR3 totals 13 residues. The V gene end was trimmed by 4 bases and the J gene end by 6 bases; junction bases not matched to a gene: 3. Here the CDR3 DNA reads TGTGCCAGCAGCCGTGGACAGGTTCAGCCCCAGCATTTT. Amino acids: CASSRGQVQPQHF.

V and J are TRBV7-3 and TRBJ1-1; no definite D call. In germline, CDR1 is SGHTA, CDR2 FQGTGA. The CDR3 runs 14 residues. Trimming pared 1 base from V and 1 base from J, leaving 7 bases between. CDR3 amino acids: CASSLSGRNTEAFF. The CDR3 DNA is TGTGCCAGCAGCTTAAGTGGGCGGAACACTGAAGCTTTCTTT.

The chain joins TRBV19 to TRBJ2-1, with TRBD2 as a possible D gene (6 bases). V lost 6 bases to trimming and J lost 7 bases, with 10 bases between them. This CDR3 is built from 12 residues. Germline V CDR1 and CDR2: LNHDA, SQIVND (reference sequence). DNA of the CDR3: TGTGCCAGTAGCCAGACTAGTAATGAGCAGTTCTTC. Its protein product is CASSQTSNEQFF.

The rearrangement links TRBV18 to TRBJ1-1, with a possible D match to TRBD1 (5 bases). The germline gives CDR1 KGHSH, CDR2 LQKENI. Trimming pared 4 bases from V and 0 bases from J, leaving 12 bases between. The CDR3 runs to 15 residues. In nucleotides, the CDR3 is TGTGCCAGCTCACGGGACTCTCAAATGAACACTGAAGCTTTCTTT. It codes for CASSRDSQMNTEAFF.

V usage is TRBV14 and J usage is TRBJ1-6; no reliable D call. CDR1 and CDR2 from the germline V gene are SGHDN and FVKESK. This CDR3 has 15 amino acids. Trimming left V 3 bases short and J 7 bases short, with 13 bases between. CDR3 DNA: TGTGCCAGCAGCCAGGCCCTCGGGGAGAATTCACCCCTCCACTTT. It codes for CASSQALGENSPLHF. The whole variable domain, filled in from reference TRBV14 and TRBJ1-6, reads EAGVTQFPSHSVIEKGQTVTLRCDPISGHDNLYWYRRVMGKEIKFLLHFVKESKQDESGMPNNRFLAERTGGTYSTLKVQPAELEDSGVYFCASSQALGENSPLHFGNGTRLTVT.

This chain links TRBV27 with TRBJ1-2; no reliable D call. V lost 10 bases and J 0 bases, leaving 9 bases between the germline ends. CDR1 and CDR2 from the germline V gene are MNHEY and SMNVEV (reference sequence). This CDR3 region has 12 residues. The CDR3 DNA sequence: TGTGCCACCAACAACCCTAACTATGGCTACACCTTC. Amino acid sequence: CATNNPNYGYTF.

The genes are TRBV27 and TRBJ1-1; D gene uncertain. Germline CDR1 and CDR2: MNHEY and SMNVEV (reference sequence). The CDR3 has 14 residues. V was clipped by 6 bases and J by 6 bases, with 17 bases between them. The DNA for the CDR3 is TGTGCCAGCAGCTCCGCAAATGTCGGGGCTGAAGCTTTCTTT. It specifies CASSSANVGAEAFF.

The chain has TRBV5-8 and TRBJ2-7, with a possible D match to TRBD1 (6 bases). V was clipped by 4 bases and J by 5 bases, with 22 bases between them. CDR1 is SGHTS and CDR2 is YDEGEE in the germline V gene. This CDR3 is 16 amino acids long. The DNA for the CDR3 is TGTGCCAGCAGCCAGAAAGACAGGTTAATAACGGACGAGCAGTACTTC. It encodes CASSQKDRLITDEQYF.

This sequence joins TRBV10-2 and TRBJ1-2; D gene uncertain. V was trimmed by 6 bases and J by 0 bases, leaving 14 bases between them. CDR3 length equals 15 residues. Germline CDR1 reads WSHSY; CDR2 reads SAAADI. CDR3: CASSGRDPANYGYTF. CDR3 nucleotide sequence: TGCGCCAGCAGCGGGAGGGATCCAGCTAACTATGGCTACACCTTC.

This clone was seen only once. CDR3 DNA: TGTGCCAGCAGATCCGGACAGGGGCACAATGAGCAGTTCTTC. It yields the protein CASRSGQGHNEQFF. The chain is built from TRBV11-2 and TRBJ2-1; 9 nucleotides match TRBD1. This CDR3 has 14 residues. Looked up from germline, CDR1 is SGHAT and CDR2 is FQNNGV. With 6 bases clipped from V and 5 bases from J, the junction kept 5 bases outside the gene matches. Drawing the rest from reference TRBV11-2 and TRBJ2-1, the complete variable domain is EAGVAQSPRYKIIEKRQSVAFWCNPISGHATLYWYQQILGQGPKLLIQFQNNGVVDDSQLPKDRFSAERLKGVDSTLKIQPAKLEDSAVYLCASRSGQGHNEQFFGPGTRLTVL.

This chain links TRBV19 with TRBJ1-2; 8 bases align to TRBD1. Germline CDR1 is LNHDA and CDR2 is SQIVND (reference sequence). This CDR3 region has 13 residues. V lost 5 bases and J lost 10; bases outside the gene matches: 9. CDR3 nucleotides: TGTGCCAGTAGTGCCGGGACAGGAGTTCCCTACACCTTC. Translated: CASSAGTGVPYTF.

The chain has TRBV2 and TRBJ1-2; 8 nucleotides line up with TRBD1. With V trimmed by 5 bases and J by 4 bases, 6 bases remained unmatched. CDR3 length: 14 residues. CDR1 is SNHLY and CDR2 is FYNNEI in the germline V gene. The CDR3 DNA follows: TGTGCCAGCAGTTTCGGACAGGGCGCCTATGGCTACACCTTC. Its translation is CASSFGQGAYGYTF.